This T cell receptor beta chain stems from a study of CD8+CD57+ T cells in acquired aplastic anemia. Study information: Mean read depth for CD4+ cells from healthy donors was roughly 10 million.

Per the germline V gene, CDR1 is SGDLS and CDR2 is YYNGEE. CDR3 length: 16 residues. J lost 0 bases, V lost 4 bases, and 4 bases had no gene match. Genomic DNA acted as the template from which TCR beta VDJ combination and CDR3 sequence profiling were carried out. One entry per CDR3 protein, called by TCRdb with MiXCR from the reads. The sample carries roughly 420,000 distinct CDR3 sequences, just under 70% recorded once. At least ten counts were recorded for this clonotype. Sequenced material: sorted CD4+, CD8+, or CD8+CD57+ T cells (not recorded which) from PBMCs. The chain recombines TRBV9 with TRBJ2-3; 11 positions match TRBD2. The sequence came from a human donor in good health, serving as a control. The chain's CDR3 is CASSSGTSGSTDTQYF. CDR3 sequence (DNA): TGTGCCAGCAGCTCCGGGACTAGCGGTAGCACAGATACGCAGTATTTT.